The clone carrying this TCR beta chain was seen a few times. This sample is part of a study of cytomegalovirus exposure and HLA in healthy donors. This CDR3 spans 12 amino acids. Amplification used 60 Vbeta primers and 13 Jbeta primers. Clones were read by immunoSEQ multiplex PCR, and TCRdb kept only the in-frame ones, dropping some. The table has about 170,000 clones, roughly 80% seen once. J is TRBJ2-1 and V is TRBV21-1; TRBD1, the D gene given by the table, was not confirmed from the DNA. TRBV21-1 is designated a pseudogene. The origin of this receptor is a woman between 18 and 29 years old in good health and CMV-seronegative. The sample comprised PBMCs. The CDR3 sequence is CASSTSRIEQFF. The CDR3 DNA sequence: TGTGCCAGCAGCACCTCCAGAATTGAGCAGTTCTTC.